This T cell receptor beta chain comes out of a study of monozygotic twins with inflammatory bowel disease. Broader study findings: Against healthy co-twins, IBD patients had lower TCRbeta diversity (measured by inverse Simpson).

Added by template switching were UMIs that each held a 6-nucleotide sample barcode. Using TCRalpha and TCRbeta cDNA, the researchers carried out two nested PCRs that lasted roughly 16 and 10 cycles. TCRdb reprocessed the 5' RACE reads and reports one entry per CDR3 protein, with no DNA. The listing records 150,000 to 200,000 distinct CDR3 sequences. Germline CDR1 is SGHDN and CDR2 is FVKESK. The CDR3 length is 16 residues. A note on this clonotype: Its target is not known.

The sequence came from a human donor with ulcerative colitis or Crohn's disease, or a healthy co-twin of an affected twin (not recorded which). This rearrangement joins TRBV14 to TRBJ1-3. The sample taken for sequencing was blood. The CDR3 loop reads CASSQDLGGSGNTIYF.